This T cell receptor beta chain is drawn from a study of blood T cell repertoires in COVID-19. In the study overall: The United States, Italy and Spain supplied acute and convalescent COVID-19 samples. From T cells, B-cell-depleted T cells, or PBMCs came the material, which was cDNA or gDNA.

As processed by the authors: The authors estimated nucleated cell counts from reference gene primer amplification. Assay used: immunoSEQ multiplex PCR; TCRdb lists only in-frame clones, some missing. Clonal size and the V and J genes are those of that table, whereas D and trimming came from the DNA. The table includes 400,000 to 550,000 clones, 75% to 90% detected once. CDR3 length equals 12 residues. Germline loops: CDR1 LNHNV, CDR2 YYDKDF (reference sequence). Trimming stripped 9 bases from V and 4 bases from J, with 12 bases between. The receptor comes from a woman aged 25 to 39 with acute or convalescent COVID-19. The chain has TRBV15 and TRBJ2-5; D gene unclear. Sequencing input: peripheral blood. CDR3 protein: CATSSAGETQYF. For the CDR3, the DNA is TGTGCCACTTCCTCAGCAGGAGAGACCCAGTACTTC.